The rows below give T cell receptor beta chains drawn from one sample of a study of blood T cell repertoires in COVID-19. Sequencing used immunoSEQ multiplex PCR; TCRdb keeps in-frame clones, though not all of them. The sample contains approximately 100,000 clones, around 85% of which appear only once. Sequencing used PBMCs or T cells enriched from blood (not recorded which). These receptor sequences come from a woman in her forties or fifties who had recovered from COVID-19. CDR3s include the opening cysteine and the closing phenylalanine or tryptophan.

CDR3 protein	V gene
CASSTDRGPTHYTF	TRBV6-5
CASSLRQDHTIYF	TRBV3-1/TRBV3-2
CASSPLERSNQPQHF	TRBV19
CASSSSGNLPLVNEQYF	TRBV28
CASSTGQGLSYEQYF	TRBV19
CASSAARSGISTDTQYF	TRBV9
CSVGPGTGKETQYF	TRBV29-1
CATSRDRGSNQPQHF	TRBV15
CASSERLYNEQFF	TRBV6-1
CASSESHSPVGGESNQPQHF	TRBV6-1
CATSRGGPETQYF	TRBV15
CASSRPTSGNTGELFF	TRBV5-6
CASSYPGAGNTIYF	TRBV6-6
CASSLARTSGGAYEQYF	TRBV5-1
CAWSSVRLDKYEQYF	TRBV30
CASSLILRGETEAFF	TRBV5-1
CASSSGLPTYNEQFF	TRBV6-5
CASSTTSSRGTDTQYF	TRBV11-3
CAISESGLGYNEQFF	TRBV10-3
CASRLAGGNEQFF	TRBV12-3/TRBV12-4
CASSGWPEGPSEQYF	TRBV5-6
CASRGVLQGPKNTEAFF	TRBV28
CASSPRGPGTSNTGELFF	TRBV18
CASRPQGALSGNTIYF	TRBV28
CASSLGPPRANEQFF	TRBV27
CASSVVAGKNTEAFF	TRBV9
CASISQGRRTEAFF	TRBV19
CAWMASGEQYF	TRBV30
CASHWQGKNTEAFF	TRBV6-5
CASSFGRTNEKLFF	TRBV28
CASSELLTGGRNYGYTF	TRBV2
CASSVASGTGDETQYF	TRBV9
CASGQGQGALYEQYF	TRBV5-5
CASSVQRDRDIQETQYF	TRBV7-6
CASADTTGNTIYF	TRBV10-1
CASSPGTGSSYEQYF	TRBV5-4
CASSLQNEKLFF	TRBV12-3/TRBV12-4
CASSEGQNEQPQHF	TRBV2
CASSLAGQGRETQYF	TRBV5-1
CASSQGAVSGTSGSTDTQYF	TRBV3-1/TRBV3-2